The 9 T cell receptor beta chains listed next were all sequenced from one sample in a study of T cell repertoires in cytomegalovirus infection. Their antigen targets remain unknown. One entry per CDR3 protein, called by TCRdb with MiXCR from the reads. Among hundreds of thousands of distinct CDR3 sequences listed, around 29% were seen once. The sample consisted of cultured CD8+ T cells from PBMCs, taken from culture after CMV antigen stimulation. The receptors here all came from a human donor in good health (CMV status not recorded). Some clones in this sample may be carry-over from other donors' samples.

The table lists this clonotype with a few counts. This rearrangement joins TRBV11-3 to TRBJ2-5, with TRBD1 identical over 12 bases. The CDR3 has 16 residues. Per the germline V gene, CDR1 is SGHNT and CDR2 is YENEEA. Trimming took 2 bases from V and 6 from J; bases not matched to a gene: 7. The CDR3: CASSLRAGQGAKTQYF. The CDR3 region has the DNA TGTGCCAGCAGCTTAAGGGCGGGACAGGGGGCGAAGACCCAGTACTTC. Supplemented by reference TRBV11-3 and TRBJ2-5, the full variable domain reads EAGVVQSPRYKIIEKKQPVAFWCNPISGHNTLYWYLQNLGQGPELLIRYENEEAVDDSQLPKDRFSAERLKGVDSTLKIQPAELGDSAVYLCASSLRAGQGAKTQYFGPGTRLLVL.

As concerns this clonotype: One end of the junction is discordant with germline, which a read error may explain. The CDR3 sequence is CVSSIADTQYF. Written as DNA, the CDR3 is TGTGTCAGTAGTATAGCAGATACGCAGTATTTT. The V gene is TRBV19, the J gene TRBJ2-3, with D hard to call. Germline V gives CDR1 LNHDA, CDR2 SQIVND (reference sequence). The CDR3 loop spans 11 amino acids.

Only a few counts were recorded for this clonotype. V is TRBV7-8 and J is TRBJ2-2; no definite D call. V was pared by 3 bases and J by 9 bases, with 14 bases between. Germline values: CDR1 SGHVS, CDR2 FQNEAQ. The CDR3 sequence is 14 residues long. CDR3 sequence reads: CASSFSQVGRELFF. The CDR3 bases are TGTGCCAGCAGCTTTTCCCAAGTGGGTAGGGAGCTGTTTTTT. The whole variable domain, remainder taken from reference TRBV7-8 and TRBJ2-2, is GAGVSQSPRYKVAKRGQDVALRCDPISGHVSLFWYQQALGQGPEFLTYFQNEAQLDKSGLPSDRFFAERPEGSVSTLKIQRTQQEDSAVYLCASSFSQVGRELFFGEGSRLTVL.

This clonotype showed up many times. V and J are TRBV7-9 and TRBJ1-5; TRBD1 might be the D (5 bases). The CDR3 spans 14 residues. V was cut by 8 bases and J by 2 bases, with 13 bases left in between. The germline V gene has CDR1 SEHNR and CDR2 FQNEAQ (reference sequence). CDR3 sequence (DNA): TGTGCCAGCCGGGGCCCGGGGGGCAATCAGCCCCAGCATTTT. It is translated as CASRGPGGNQPQHF.

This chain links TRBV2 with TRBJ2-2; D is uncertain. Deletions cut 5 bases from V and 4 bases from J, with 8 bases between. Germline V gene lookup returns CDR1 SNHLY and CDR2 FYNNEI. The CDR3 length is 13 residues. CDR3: CASSRPVTGELFF. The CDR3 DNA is TGTGCCAGCAGTAGGCCGGTCACCGGGGAGCTGTTTTTT.

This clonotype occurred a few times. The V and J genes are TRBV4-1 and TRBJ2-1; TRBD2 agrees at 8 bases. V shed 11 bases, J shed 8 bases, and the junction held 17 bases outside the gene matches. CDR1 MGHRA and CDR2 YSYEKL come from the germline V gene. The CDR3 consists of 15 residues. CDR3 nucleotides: TGCGCCTCCGCCCCCCAGCGCGGGGGGCAGGATGAGCAGTTCTTC. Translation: CASAPQRGGQDEQFF.

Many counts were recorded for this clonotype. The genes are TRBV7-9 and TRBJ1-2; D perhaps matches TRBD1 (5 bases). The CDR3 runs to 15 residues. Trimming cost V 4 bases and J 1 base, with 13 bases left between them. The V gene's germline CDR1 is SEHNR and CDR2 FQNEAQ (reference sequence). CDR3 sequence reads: CASSSPWTNNYGYTF. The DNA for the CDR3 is TGTGCCAGCAGCTCCCCGTGGACAAATAACTATGGCTACACCTTC.

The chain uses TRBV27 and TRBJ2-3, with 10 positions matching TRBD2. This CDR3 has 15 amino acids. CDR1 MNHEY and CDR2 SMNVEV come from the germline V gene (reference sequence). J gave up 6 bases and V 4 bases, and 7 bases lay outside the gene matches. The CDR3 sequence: CASSSSLAGHDTQYF. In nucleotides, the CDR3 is TGTGCCAGCAGTTCCTCACTAGCGGGGCACGATACGCAGTATTTT.

CDR3 DNA: TGTGCCAGCACTGCCAGTGAAGCTTTCTTT. It is translated as CASTASEAFF. This chain joins TRBV7-9 and TRBJ1-1, with D uncertain. This CDR3 has 10 residues. CDR1 is SEHNR, CDR2 FQNEAQ, per germline (reference sequence). V lost 7 bases to trimming and J lost 7 bases, with 7 bases between them. The full variable domain, rest sourced from reference TRBV7-9 and TRBJ1-1, is DTGVSQNPRHKITKRGQNVTFRCDPISEHNRLYWYRQTLGQGPEFLTYFQNEAQLEKSRLLSDRFSAERPKGSFSTLEIQRTEQGDSAMYLCASTASEAFFGQGTRLTVV.